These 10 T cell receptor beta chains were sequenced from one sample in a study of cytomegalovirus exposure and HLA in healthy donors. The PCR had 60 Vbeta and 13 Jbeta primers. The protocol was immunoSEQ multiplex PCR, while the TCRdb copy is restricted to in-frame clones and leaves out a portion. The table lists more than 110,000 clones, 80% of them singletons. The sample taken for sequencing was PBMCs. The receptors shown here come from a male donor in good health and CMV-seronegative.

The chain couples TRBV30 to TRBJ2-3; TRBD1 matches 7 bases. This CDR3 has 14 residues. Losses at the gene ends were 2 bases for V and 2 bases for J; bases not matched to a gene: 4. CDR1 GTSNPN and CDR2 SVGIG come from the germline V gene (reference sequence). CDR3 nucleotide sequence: TGTGCCTGGAGTCAGAAGGGGGCCACAGATACGCAGTATTTT. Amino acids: CAWSQKGATDTQYF.

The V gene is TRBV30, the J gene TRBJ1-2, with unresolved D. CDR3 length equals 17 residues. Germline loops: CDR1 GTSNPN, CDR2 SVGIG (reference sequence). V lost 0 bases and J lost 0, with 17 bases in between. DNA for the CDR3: TGTGCCTGGAGTGTAAAATATGGACGGCGGGCTAACTATGGCTACACCTTC. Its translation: CAWSVKYGRRANYGYTF.

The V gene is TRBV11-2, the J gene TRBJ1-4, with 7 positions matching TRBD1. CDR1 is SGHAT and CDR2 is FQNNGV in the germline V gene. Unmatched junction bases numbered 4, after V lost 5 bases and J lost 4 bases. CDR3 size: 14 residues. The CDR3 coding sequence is TGTGCCAGCAGCCCGGGACAGCGTAATGAAAAACTGTTTTTT. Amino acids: CASSPGQRNEKLFF.

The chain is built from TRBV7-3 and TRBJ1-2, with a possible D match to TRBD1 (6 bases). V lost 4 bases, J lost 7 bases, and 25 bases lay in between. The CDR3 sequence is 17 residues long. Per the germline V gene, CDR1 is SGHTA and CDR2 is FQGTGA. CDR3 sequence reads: CASSSAGAKTSRSGYTF. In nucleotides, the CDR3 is TGTGCCAGCAGCTCGGCAGGGGCTAAGACCTCAAGGAGTGGCTACACCTTC.

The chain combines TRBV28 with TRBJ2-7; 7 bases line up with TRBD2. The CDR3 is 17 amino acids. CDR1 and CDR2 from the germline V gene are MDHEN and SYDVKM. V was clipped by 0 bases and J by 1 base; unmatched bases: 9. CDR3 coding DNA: TGTGCCAGCAGTTTATGGGGGGAGGGTAAGTCGTCCTACGAGCAGTACTTC. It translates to CASSLWGEGKSSYEQYF.

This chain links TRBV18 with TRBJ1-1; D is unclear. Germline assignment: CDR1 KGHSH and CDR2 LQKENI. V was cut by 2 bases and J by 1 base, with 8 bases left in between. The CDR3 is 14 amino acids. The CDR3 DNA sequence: TGTGCCAGCTCACCAATCCGGGGGAACACTGAAGCTTTCTTT. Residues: CASSPIRGNTEAFF.

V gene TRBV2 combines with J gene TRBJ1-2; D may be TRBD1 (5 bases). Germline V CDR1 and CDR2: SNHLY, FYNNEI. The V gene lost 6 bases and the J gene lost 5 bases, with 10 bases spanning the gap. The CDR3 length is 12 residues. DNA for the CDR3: TGTGCCAGCAGGGGGGGAGGATATGGCTACACCTTC. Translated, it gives CASRGGGYGYTF.

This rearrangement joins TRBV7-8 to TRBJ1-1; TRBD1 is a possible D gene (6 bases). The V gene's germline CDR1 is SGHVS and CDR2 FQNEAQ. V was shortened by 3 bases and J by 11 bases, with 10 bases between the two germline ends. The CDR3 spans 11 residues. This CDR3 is CASSLTGEAFF. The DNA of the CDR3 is TGTGCCAGCAGCTTGACAGGAGAGGCTTTCTTT.

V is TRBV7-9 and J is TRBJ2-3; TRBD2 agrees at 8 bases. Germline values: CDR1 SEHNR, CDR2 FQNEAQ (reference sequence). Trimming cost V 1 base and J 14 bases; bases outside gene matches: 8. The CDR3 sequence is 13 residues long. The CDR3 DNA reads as TGTGCCAGCAGCTTAGTTGGTAGCGGGGAACCGTATTTT. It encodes CASSLVGSGEPYF.

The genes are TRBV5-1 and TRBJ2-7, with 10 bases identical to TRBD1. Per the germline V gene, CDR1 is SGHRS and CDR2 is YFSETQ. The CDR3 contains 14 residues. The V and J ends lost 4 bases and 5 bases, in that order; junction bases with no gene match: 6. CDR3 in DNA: TGCGCCAGCAGCACGGGACAGGGGCTCCACGAGCAGTACTTC. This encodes CASSTGQGLHEQYF.